These 25 T cell receptor beta chains were all obtained from the same sample, sequenced in a study of PD-L1 blockade in urothelial cancer. Data came from immunoSEQ multiplex PCR; TCRdb stores just in-frame clones and leaves some out. Of under 30,000 clones listed, about 83% are singletons. The sample consisted of PBMCs, taken around atezolizumab (anti-PD-L1) treatment. These receptors were taken from a man aged 50-60 years with urothelial cancer.

The rearrangement joins TRBV2 to TRBJ2-1; D ambiguous. Between the trimmed V and J ends, which lost 3 bases and 4 bases, there was a span of 19 bases. The CDR3 contains 17 residues. Germline-derived CDR1 and CDR2 are SNHLY and FYNNEI. The CDR3 DNA follows: TGTGCCAGCAGTGAGGAAGGCAGGTTTACCTTATACAATGAGCAGTTCTTC. This encodes CASSEEGRFTLYNEQFF. Drawing the rest from reference TRBV2 and TRBJ2-1, the complete variable domain is EPEVTQTPSHQVTQMGQEVILRCVPISNHLYFYWYRQILGQKVEFLVSFYNNEISEKSEIFDDQFSVERPDGSNFTLKIRSTKLEDSAMYFCASSEEGRFTLYNEQFFGPGTRLTVL.

The chain joins TRBV28 to TRBJ2-7, with a weak D call TRBD1 (5 bases). Germline CDR1 and CDR2: MDHEN and SYDVKM. V was clipped by 5 bases and J by 2 bases, with 16 bases between them. CDR3 length: 15 amino acids. The CDR3 region is CASSTGTYIPYEQYF. CDR3 in DNA: TGTGCCAGCAGTACAGGTACTTACATACCCTACGAGCAGTACTTC.

The genes are TRBV7-9 and TRBJ2-2; no firm D call. The CDR3 spans 16 residues. CDR1 and CDR2 (germline): SEHNR, FQNEAQ (reference sequence). Trimming cost V 6 bases and J 5 bases, with 19 bases left between them. The CDR3 bases are TGTGCCAGCAGTCGGTATCCGTTAACTGAGACCGGGGAGCTGTTTTTT. It is translated as CASSRYPLTETGELFF. The variable domain in full, with the rest retrieved from reference TRBV7-9 and TRBJ2-2, is DTGVSQNPRHKITKRGQNVTFRCDPISEHNRLYWYRQTLGQGPEFLTYFQNEAQLEKSRLLSDRFSAERPKGSFSTLEIQRTEQGDSAMYLCASSRYPLTETGELFFGEGSRLTVL.

The chain is built from TRBV19 and TRBJ2-7, with 8 positions matching TRBD2. Per the germline V gene, CDR1 is LNHDA and CDR2 is SQIVND (reference sequence). The CDR3 length is 16 residues. V shed 5 bases and J 2 bases; nucleotides not matched to a gene: 11. CDR3 bases: TGTGCCAGTAGTGTAGCGGGAACATCCTCCCCCTACGAGCAGTACTTC. This codes for CASSVAGTSSPYEQYF. The variable domain in full, completed from reference TRBV19 and TRBJ2-7, reads DGGITQSPKYLFRKEGQNVTLSCEQNLNHDAMYWYRQDPGQGLRLIYYSQIVNDFQKGDIAEGYSVSREKKESFPLTVTSAQKNPTAFYLCASSVAGTSSPYEQYFGPGTRLTVT.

This chain connects TRBV21-1 to TRBJ1-1; whether TRBD1, the table's D call, matches the DNA was not checked. TRBV21-1 is reported as a pseudogene. The length of the CDR3 is 15 residues. The CDR3 is CASSKAAGQNTEAFF. In DNA, the CDR3 is TGTGCCAGCAGCAAAGCGGCAGGGCAGAACACTGAAGCTTTCTTT.

This clone was seen a few times. The chain has TRBV11-3 and TRBJ2-1; unclear D gene. V was trimmed by 1 base and J by 5 bases, leaving 9 bases between them. The germline V gene has CDR1 SGHNT and CDR2 YENEEA. CDR3 length: 14 residues. The CDR3 reads CASSLGANNNEQFF. CDR3 coding DNA: TGTGCCAGCAGCTTAGGGGCCAATAACAATGAGCAGTTCTTC.

This chain uses TRBV7-8 with TRBJ2-7, with 9 nucleotides matching TRBD2. The CDR3 has 17 residues. V lost 4 bases to trimming and J lost 2 bases; unmatched junction nucleotides: 12. Germline CDR1 SGHVS, CDR2 FQNEAQ. The CDR3 loop is CASSSAGGGRVPYEQYF. The CDR3 DNA is TGTGCCAGCAGCTCCGCGGGGGGGGGCAGAGTCCCCTACGAGCAGTACTTC. The full variable domain, rest sourced from reference TRBV7-8 and TRBJ2-7, is GAGVSQSPRYKVAKRGQDVALRCDPISGHVSLFWYQQALGQGPEFLTYFQNEAQLDKSGLPSDRFFAERPEGSVSTLKIQRTQQEDSAVYLCASSSAGGGRVPYEQYFGPGTRLTVT.

The V gene is TRBV7-9, the J gene TRBJ1-4; D may be TRBD1 (5 bases). Germline CDR1 is SEHNR and CDR2 is FQNEAQ (reference sequence). The CDR3 loop spans 18 amino acids. Between the trimmed V and J ends, which lost 1 base and 4 bases, there was a span of 19 bases. CDR3 in DNA: TGTGCCAGCAGCTTAGAATGGGGAAGGGGCGGCCGTAATGAAAAACTGTTTTTT. This sequence encodes CASSLEWGRGGRNEKLFF.

Points on this clone: A read error may produce the germline difference seen at one junction end. Written as DNA, the CDR3 is TGTGCCAGTAGTCTAGATATCACAGATACGCAGTATTTT. It translates to CASSLDITDTQYF. V gene TRBV19 combines with J gene TRBJ2-3; D not resolved. Looked up from germline, CDR1 is LNHDA and CDR2 is SQIVND (reference sequence). This CDR3 is 13 amino acids long.

The J gene is TRBJ1-2, the V gene TRBV6-5; perhaps TRBD1 as D (5 bases). The V gene's germline CDR1 is MNHEY and CDR2 SVGAGI. V was trimmed by 7 bases and J by 4 bases, leaving 19 bases between them. This CDR3 comprises 15 residues. CDR3 nucleotides: TGTGCCAGCACCCCCGGAGGGGCACAAATCTATGGCTACACCTTC. This gives the protein CASTPGGAQIYGYTF.

The chain has TRBV13 and TRBJ1-3; D is unresolved. Germline assignment: CDR1 PRHDT and CDR2 FYEKMQ (reference sequence). The CDR3 has 12 residues. The V gene lost 5 bases and the J gene lost 6 bases, with 8 bases spanning the gap. The CDR3 protein is CASSNTENTIYF. The CDR3 coding sequence is TGTGCCAGCAGCAACACCGAAAACACCATATATTTT.

V gene TRBV12-5 combines with J gene TRBJ1-6; 8 positions agree with TRBD1. The CDR3 contains 15 residues. Germline assignment: CDR1 LGHNT and CDR2 FRNRAP. The V segment lost 6 bases and the J segment 5 bases; nucleotides outside the gene matches: 6. The CDR3 is CASGRTGRNNSPLHF. The CDR3 DNA reads as TGTGCTAGTGGCCGGACAGGGAGGAATAATTCACCCCTCCACTTT.

The chain is built from TRBV5-1 and TRBJ1-2; D is possibly TRBD1 (6 bases). CDR3 size: 14 residues. CDR1 SGHRS and CDR2 YFSETQ come from the germline V gene. Trimming shortened V by 3 bases and J by 8 bases, and 17 bases separated the two germline ends. CDR3 in amino acids: CASSSHRDGVGYTF. The CDR3 DNA reads TGCGCCAGCAGCTCGCACAGGGACGGGGTAGGCTACACCTTC.

The genes are TRBV7-2 and TRBJ1-3, with 10 bases aligning to TRBD1. The CDR3 sequence is 14 residues long. CDR1 is SGHTA and CDR2 is FQGNSA in the germline V gene. J was trimmed by 3 bases and V by 10 bases; bases with no gene match: 6. CDR3 nucleotides: TGTGCCACCGGGGACAGGGGAATTGGAAACACCATATATTTT. It specifies CATGDRGIGNTIYF.

This chain connects TRBV25-1 to TRBJ2-7; 7 nucleotides match TRBD1. Trimming cost V 7 bases and J 2 bases; bases outside gene matches: 5. CDR3 length equals 13 residues. Germline V gives CDR1 MGHDK, CDR2 SYGVNS. The CDR3 DNA reads TGTGCCAGCACGCCTGACAGGGCCTACGAGCAGTACTTC. It encodes CASTPDRAYEQYF.

This rearrangement joins TRBV19 to TRBJ1-6; D unclear. Looked up from germline, CDR1 is LNHDA and CDR2 is SQIVND (reference sequence). The CDR3 length is 19 residues. V was clipped by 2 bases and J by 7 bases, with 24 bases between them. CDR3 DNA sequence: TGTGCCAGTAGTATATTAACCCCTGACCCGTACGGGAGGAATTCACCCCTCCACTTT. Protein: CASSILTPDPYGRNSPLHF.

The chain has TRBV11-2 and TRBJ2-5; 8 nucleotides align to TRBD2. The V segment lost 5 bases and the J segment 2 bases; nucleotides outside the gene matches: 7. CDR1 and CDR2 from the germline V gene are SGHAT and FQNNGV. The CDR3 runs to 15 residues. CDR3 region: CASSVAGGRQETQYF. In DNA form, the CDR3 reads TGTGCCAGCAGCGTCGCGGGGGGCAGGCAAGAGACCCAGTACTTC.

The rearrangement links TRBV2 to TRBJ2-2; possibly TRBD2 for D (6 bases). Trimming pared 7 bases from V and 5 bases from J, leaving 11 bases between. CDR3 size: 13 residues. Germline V CDR1 and CDR2: SNHLY, FYNNEI. This CDR3 is CASTGEGTGELFF. The CDR3 region has the DNA TGTGCCAGCACGGGAGAGGGGACCGGGGAGCTGTTTTTT.

The chain uses TRBV4-2 and TRBJ2-3, with 8 bases lining up with TRBD2. J gave up 4 bases and V 6 bases, and 6 bases lay outside the gene matches. The CDR3 spans 14 residues. The germline CDR1 and CDR2 sequences are LGHNA and YNFKEQ. CDR3 nucleotides: TGTGCCAGCAGGGGACTAGATGCTTCAGATACGCAGTATTTT. Residues: CASRGLDASDTQYF.

V usage is TRBV11-2 and J usage is TRBJ2-2, with 8 bases matching TRBD2. This CDR3 has 14 residues. CDR1 and CDR2 from the germline V gene are SGHAT and FQNNGV. After removal of 2 bases from V and 6 bases from J, the junction contained 2 bases not matched to a gene. The chain's CDR3 is CASSLTSGSGELFF. DNA for the CDR3: TGTGCCAGCAGCTTAACTAGCGGATCCGGGGAGCTGTTTTTT.

This chain joins TRBV19 and TRBJ2-2; TRBD1 aligns across 10 bases. After removal of 3 bases from V and 4 bases from J, the junction contained 11 bases not matched to a gene. Germline CDR1 is LNHDA and CDR2 is SQIVND (reference sequence). The CDR3 has 18 amino acids. Here the CDR3 reads CASSIALDRGRSTGELFF. DNA of the CDR3: TGTGCCAGTAGTATCGCACTCGACAGGGGGCGTAGCACCGGGGAGCTGTTTTTT. The full variable domain, its missing parts supplied by reference TRBV19 and TRBJ2-2, is DGGITQSPKYLFRKEGQNVTLSCEQNLNHDAMYWYRQDPGQGLRLIYYSQIVNDFQKGDIAEGYSVSREKKESFPLTVTSAQKNPTAFYLCASSIALDRGRSTGELFFGEGSRLTVL.

V gene TRBV19 combines with J gene TRBJ2-2; 12 bases are a match to TRBD1. Germline V gives CDR1 LNHDA, CDR2 SQIVND (reference sequence). Trimming at V came to 7 bases and at J to 6 bases, leaving 9 bases not matched to a gene. The CDR3 is made up of 16 amino acids. DNA of the CDR3: TGTGCCAGTAAGGGACAGGGGGCGTTTTTGTCCGGGGAGCTGTTTTTT. Protein sequence: CASKGQGAFLSGELFF. Filled out from reference TRBV19 and TRBJ2-2, the complete variable domain reads DGGITQSPKYLFRKEGQNVTLSCEQNLNHDAMYWYRQDPGQGLRLIYYSQIVNDFQKGDIAEGYSVSREKKESFPLTVTSAQKNPTAFYLCASKGQGAFLSGELFFGEGSRLTVL.

The V and J genes are TRBV30 and TRBJ2-3, with TRBD1 identical over 7 bases. Trimming removed 0 bases from V and 0 bases from J; junction bases left unmatched: 12. This CDR3 region has 18 residues. Germline V gene sequence: CDR1 GTSNPN, CDR2 SVGIG (reference sequence). CDR3 protein: CAWSVSAAQGVSTDTQYF. The CDR3 DNA is TGTGCCTGGAGTGTCTCGGCAGCCCAGGGGGTAAGCACAGATACGCAGTATTTT.

The chain carries TRBV7-9 and TRBJ2-2; unclear D gene. Germline loops: CDR1 SEHNR, CDR2 FQNEAQ (reference sequence). The length of the CDR3 is 14 residues. V was pared by 1 base and J by 8 bases, with 11 bases between. The CDR3 nucleotides read TGTGCCAGCAGCTTAGATGGCAGATTAGGGGAGCTGTTTTTT. It encodes CASSLDGRLGELFF.

This clone was counted a single time. The chain joins TRBV19 to TRBJ2-7; 12 bases are shared with TRBD1. V was clipped by 6 bases and J by 4 bases; unmatched bases: 4. This CDR3 contains 14 residues. Germline loops: CDR1 LNHDA, CDR2 SQIVND (reference sequence). CDR3 residues: CASRPGQGAYEQYF. The DNA for the CDR3 is TGTGCCAGTAGGCCGGGACAGGGGGCTTACGAGCAGTACTTC.